A selection of T cell receptor beta chains follows, all from one sample in a study of regulatory T cells in long-lasting Graves disease. TCRdb reprocessed the multiplex PCR reads via MiXCR and lists one record per CDR3 protein. The sample includes roughly 400,000 distinct CDR3 sequences, about a fifth of them seen just once. The source was peripheral blood mononuclear cells (PBMCs), collected when the disease was refractory, from a patient treated with antithyroid drugs. The source of these receptors is a female donor with Graves disease. Each CDR3 is given with its conserved first and last residue. Fields, in order: V gene, D gene, clone size, J gene, CDR3 protein, CDR3 DNA. A D gene is named only where the DNA matches it firmly. Part of the rows lack a size; the others show once, few, many or a class for expanded clones.

v_gene: TRBV29-1; d_gene: -; abundance: few; j_gene: TRBJ2-7; CDR3aa: CSAGGGTYEQYF; CDR3nt: TGCAGCGCCGGGGGCGGAACCTACGAGCAGTACTTC
v_gene: TRBV12-3/TRBV12-4; d_gene: -; abundance: few; j_gene: TRBJ1-2; CDR3aa: CASSLGIGANYGYTF; CDR3nt: TGTGCCAGCAGTTTAGGTATTGGAGCTAACTATGGCTACACCTTC
v_gene: TRBV6-1; d_gene: TRBD1; abundance: few; j_gene: TRBJ1-5; CDR3aa: CASSEEGGGNQPQHF; CDR3nt: TGTGCCAGCAGTGAAGAAGGGGGCGGCAATCAGCCCCAGCATTTT
v_gene: TRBV15; d_gene: TRBD2; abundance: few; j_gene: TRBJ2-7; CDR3aa: CATSRDREGTYEQYF; CDR3nt: TGTGCCACCAGCAGAGACCGGGAGGGAACCTACGAGCAGTACTTC
v_gene: TRBV9; d_gene: TRBD1; abundance: -; j_gene: TRBJ1-4; CDR3aa: CASSETGVGEKLFF; CDR3nt: TGTGCCAGCAGCGAAACAGGGGTGGGCGAAAAACTGTTTTTT
v_gene: TRBV10-3; d_gene: -; abundance: many; j_gene: TRBJ2-7; CDR3aa: CAISESRQGYEQYF; CDR3nt: TGTGCCATCAGTGAGTCGCGGCAGGGCTACGAGCAGTACTTC
v_gene: TRBV6-2/TRBV6-3; d_gene: -; abundance: few; j_gene: TRBJ1-4; CDR3aa: CASGHDEKLFF; CDR3nt: TGTGCCAGCGGGCACGATGAAAAACTGTTTTTT
v_gene: TRBV19; d_gene: -; abundance: -; j_gene: TRBJ1-3; CDR3aa: CASSMSSGNTIYF; CDR3nt: TGTGCCAGTAGTATGAGCTCTGGAAACACCATATATTTT
v_gene: TRBV12-3/TRBV12-4; d_gene: TRBD1; abundance: many; j_gene: TRBJ1-2; CDR3aa: CASSSNRGHYGYTF; CDR3nt: TGTGCCAGCAGTTCCAACAGGGGGCACTATGGCTACACCTTC
v_gene: TRBV7-2; d_gene: TRBD2; abundance: many; j_gene: TRBJ2-5; CDR3aa: CASSLYGAGDTETQYF; CDR3nt: TGTGCCAGCAGCCTGTATGGGGCGGGAGACACCGAGACCCAGTACTTC
v_gene: TRBV29-1; d_gene: -; abundance: -; j_gene: TRBJ2-7; CDR3aa: CSVVWGYEQYF; CDR3nt: TGCAGCGTTGTTTGGGGCTACGAGCAGTACTTC
v_gene: TRBV7-9; d_gene: -; abundance: -; j_gene: TRBJ2-7; CDR3aa: CASSLGEMSEAYEQYF; CDR3nt: TGTGCCAGCAGCTTAGGAGAGATGAGCGAGGCCTACGAGCAGTACTTC
v_gene: TRBV29-1; d_gene: -; abundance: few; j_gene: TRBJ2-5; CDR3aa: CSAGPSGETQYF; CDR3nt: TGCAGCGCCGGGCCATCGGGAGAGACCCAGTACTTC
v_gene: TRBV7-2; d_gene: TRBD2; abundance: many; j_gene: TRBJ2-7; CDR3aa: CASSLRLAPEQYF; CDR3nt: TGTGCCAGCAGCTTAAGACTAGCTCCCGAGCAGTACTTC
v_gene: TRBV7-9; d_gene: TRBD2; abundance: -; j_gene: TRBJ2-7; CDR3aa: CASSFQVGEGLQRQYF; CDR3nt: TGTGCCAGCAGCTTCCAGGTTGGGGAGGGCCTCCAGCGGCAGTACTTC
v_gene: TRBV11-1; d_gene: -; abundance: many; j_gene: TRBJ1-1; CDR3aa: CASSLRDAGNTEAFF; CDR3nt: TGTGCCAGCAGCTTAAGGGACGCGGGGAACACTGAAGCTTTCTTT
v_gene: TRBV6-5; d_gene: TRBD2; abundance: few; j_gene: TRBJ2-7; CDR3aa: CASSSTSGIYYKQYF; CDR3nt: TGTGCCAGCAGTTCCACTAGCGGGATATACTACAAGCAGTACTTC
v_gene: TRBV20-1; d_gene: -; abundance: few; j_gene: TRBJ1-1; CDR3aa: CSASPLGQGGAEAFF; CDR3nt: TGCAGTGCCAGCCCCTTGGGACAAGGGGGTGCTGAAGCTTTCTTT
v_gene: TRBV10-3; d_gene: TRBD1; abundance: -; j_gene: TRBJ2-2; CDR3aa: CAITRTGAAGELFF; CDR3nt: TGTGCCATCACCCGGACAGGGGCGGCCGGGGAGCTGTTTTTT
v_gene: TRBV28; d_gene: -; abundance: few; j_gene: TRBJ1-5; CDR3aa: CASTLPSQPQHF; CDR3nt: TGTGCCAGCACCCTCCCATCTCAGCCCCAGCATTTT
v_gene: TRBV30; d_gene: -; abundance: many; j_gene: TRBJ1-2; CDR3aa: CAWSRGGMQDGYTF; CDR3nt: TGTGCCTGGAGTCGGGGTGGGATGCAGGATGGCTACACCTTC
v_gene: TRBV11-2; d_gene: -; abundance: many; j_gene: TRBJ2-5; CDR3aa: CASSLDTAGGETQYF; CDR3nt: TGTGCCAGCAGCTTGGACACAGCCGGTGGAGAGACCCAGTACTTC
v_gene: TRBV28; d_gene: TRBD1; abundance: -; j_gene: TRBJ2-2; CDR3aa: CASSIQGGSSNTGELFF; CDR3nt: TGTGCCAGCAGTATACAGGGGGGCTCCTCGAACACCGGGGAGCTGTTTTTT
v_gene: TRBV20-1; d_gene: -; abundance: many; j_gene: TRBJ2-2; CDR3aa: CSARDLGHGSTGELFF; CDR3nt: TGCAGTGCTAGAGATTTGGGACACGGGTCCACCGGGGAGCTGTTTTTT
v_gene: TRBV28; d_gene: TRBD2; abundance: many; j_gene: TRBJ2-2; CDR3aa: CASSLRSSGNTGELFF; CDR3nt: TGTGCCAGCAGCTTAAGGTCTAGCGGGAACACCGGGGAGCTGTTTTTT
v_gene: TRBV7-9; d_gene: TRBD2; abundance: -; j_gene: TRBJ2-5; CDR3aa: CASSSTPGRLADGETQYF; CDR3nt: TGTGCCAGCAGCTCCACTCCGGGCCGACTAGCGGACGGGGAGACCCAGTACTTC
v_gene: TRBV20-1; d_gene: -; abundance: -; j_gene: TRBJ2-5; CDR3aa: CSASPQRVGETQYF; CDR3nt: TGCAGTGCTAGTCCCCAGCGGGTAGGAGAGACCCAGTACTTC
v_gene: TRBV28; d_gene: TRBD2; abundance: many; j_gene: TRBJ2-4; CDR3aa: CASSLTAGGRVSKNIQYF; CDR3nt: TGTGCCAGCAGTTTAACAGCGGGAGGGCGGGTTTCCAAAAACATTCAGTACTTC
v_gene: TRBV7-2; d_gene: TRBD2; abundance: many; j_gene: TRBJ2-7; CDR3aa: CASSFGTNLLSYEQYF; CDR3nt: TGTGCCAGCAGCTTCGGGACTAACCTACTCTCCTACGAGCAGTACTTC
v_gene: TRBV7-2; d_gene: -; abundance: few; j_gene: TRBJ2-4; CDR3aa: CASSLDRTSKNIQYF; CDR3nt: TGTGCCAGCAGCTTAGATAGAACGTCCAAAAACATTCAGTACTTC
v_gene: TRBV7-2; d_gene: -; abundance: many; j_gene: TRBJ2-4; CDR3aa: CASSGSSVGAKNIQYF; CDR3nt: TGTGCCAGCAGCGGCTCTAGCGTGGGGGCCAAAAACATTCAGTACTTC
v_gene: TRBV7-9; d_gene: TRBD1; abundance: -; j_gene: TRBJ2-7; CDR3aa: CASSSDRGFSYEQYF; CDR3nt: TGTGCCAGCAGCTCCGACAGGGGGTTCTCCTACGAGCAGTACTTC
v_gene: TRBV9; d_gene: TRBD1; abundance: -; j_gene: TRBJ2-7; CDR3aa: CASSASTGDSDEQYF; CDR3nt: TGTGCCAGCAGCGCATCGACAGGGGATTCTGACGAGCAGTACTTC